The present T cell receptor beta chain was sequenced within a study of neurological immune-mediated disorders. Notes on the study in general: CDR3 amino acid sequences found in expanded clones were never shared across subjects, suggesting private repertoires in all groups.

The team produced cDNA through 5'RACE using 10-nucleotide random UMIs. Sequencing runs each yielded over 160 million TCR-beta sequences from 15-18 subjects. TCRdb passed the 5' RACE reads through MiXCR, listing each CDR3 protein once. The table records 72,000 or so distinct CDR3 sequences, 17% of them present only once. The germline V gene encodes CDR1 SGHTA and CDR2 FQGNSA. The CDR3 consists of 12 residues. The V end lost 4 bases, the J end lost 7 bases, and 11 bases lay between the germline ends. This clonotype was detected many times. The antigen remains undetermined. Serving as healthy controls were blood bank volunteers based in Maryland, USA.

This receptor was identified in a woman in her forties in good health. The sequencing input was PBMCs. V and J are TRBV7-2 and TRBJ2-7; D uncertain. CDR3 loop: CASSYIGREQYF. The CDR3 region has the DNA TGTGCCAGCAGCTATATAGGAAGGGAGCAGTACTTC.